This T cell receptor (beta chain) was captured by sequencing in a study of blood T cell repertoires in COVID-19. Clones were read by immunoSEQ multiplex PCR, and TCRdb kept only the in-frame ones, dropping some. This table holds under 200,000 clones, roughly 83% found once. The receptor comes from a woman at least 80 years old with active or convalescent COVID-19. The sample comprised peripheral blood.

In DNA, the CDR3 is TGTGCCAGCAGCTTCCGGGACTTGCACAATGAGCAGTTCTTC. Amino acids: CASSFRDLHNEQFF. The chain employs TRBV11-2 and TRBJ2-1, with D possibly being TRBD2 (6 bases). Between the trimmed V and J ends, which lost 3 bases and 5 bases, there was a span of 11 bases. The length of the CDR3 is 14 residues. Germline CDR1 reads SGHAT; CDR2 reads FQNNGV. Looking up the rest from reference TRBV11-2 and TRBJ2-1 gives the full variable domain: EAGVAQSPRYKIIEKRQSVAFWCNPISGHATLYWYQQILGQGPKLLIQFQNNGVVDDSQLPKDRFSAERLKGVDSTLKIQPAKLEDSAVYLCASSFRDLHNEQFFGPGTRLTVL.